The rows below give T cell receptor beta chains drawn from one sample of a study of CD8 T cells in ankylosing spondylitis. Each CDR3 protein gets one entry after TCRdb re-called the 5' RACE reads with MiXCR. The table records approximately 500,000 distinct CDR3 sequences, roughly 13% of them present only once. Sequencing was carried out using blood, either unsorted or a sorted T cell fraction (not recorded which). The receptors come from a male donor with ankylosing spondylitis. CDR3s include the opening cysteine and the closing phenylalanine or tryptophan. D genes are given only for firm matches. A clone size is listed for some rows: how often the clone was seen (once, few, many), or a class if it is expanded.

CDR3 DNA,CDR3 protein,V gene,D gene,clone size,J gene
TGTGCCAGCAGTCTTTCAGACTCTGGGGCCAACGTCCTGACTTTC,CASSLSDSGANVLTF,TRBV28,NA,once,TRBJ2-6
TGCAGCGTTCGGGACAGGGGCTCCTACAATGAGCAGTTCTTC,CSVRDRGSYNEQFF,TRBV29-1,TRBD1,few,TRBJ2-1
TGCAGCGCCCGGACAGGCGGTCCATCGGATGAGCAGTTCTTC,CSARTGGPSDEQFF,TRBV29-1,TRBD1,many,TRBJ2-1
TGCAGTGCTAGAGACCTAGCGGGAGGGCCGGCCGGGGAGCTGTTTTTT,CSARDLAGGPAGELFF,TRBV20-1,TRBD2,NA,TRBJ2-2
TGTGCCAGCAGTCCAGACACCCGGGGCACTGAAGCTTTCTTT,CASSPDTRGTEAFF,TRBV12-3/TRBV12-4,NA,few,TRBJ1-1
TGTGCCAGCAGTGATTTGGGTGGCTACACCTTC,CASSDLGGYTF,TRBV2,NA,NA,TRBJ1-2
TGCGCCAGCAGCTTGACAGGGCTAGCGAACACCGGGGAGCTGTTTTTT,CASSLTGLANTGELFF,TRBV5-1,NA,many,TRBJ2-2
TGCAGTGCTAGAATGGGGGGCGCGATCACTGAAGCTTTCTTT,CSARMGGAITEAFF,TRBV20-1,NA,NA,TRBJ1-1
TGTGCCAGCAGTGAACCGGGACTAGCGACAGATACGCAGTATTTT,CASSEPGLATDTQYF,TRBV6-1,TRBD2,few,TRBJ2-3
TGCGCCAGCAGCTTGACAGGGGTTAGCAATCAGCCCCAGCATTTT,CASSLTGVSNQPQHF,TRBV5-1,TRBD1,many,TRBJ1-5
TGTGCCAGCAGCTCGGGAGACCGGGGGACCCAGTACTTC,CASSSGDRGTQYF,TRBV5-5,NA,many,TRBJ2-5
TGCAGTGCAGACGTCGTGAACACTGAAGCTTTCTTT,CSADVVNTEAFF,TRBV20-1,NA,NA,TRBJ1-1
TGCAGTGCTCCTATCATGACTGGCTACAATGAGCAGTTCTTC,CSAPIMTGYNEQFF,TRBV20-1,NA,NA,TRBJ2-1
TGTGCCAACCACAAGTCAGATACGCAGTATTTT,CANHKSDTQYF,TRBV6-5,NA,NA,TRBJ2-3
TGTGCCAGCAGCTTAGCTAGCGCAAACAATGAGCAGTTCTTC,CASSLASANNEQFF,TRBV7-2,NA,NA,TRBJ2-1
TGCGCCAGCTCCATCTCTGGGGCCAACGTCCTGACTTTC,CASSISGANVLTF,TRBV4-1,NA,many,TRBJ2-6
TGTGCCACCCTCTGGGGTTCTAACACCGGGGAGCTGTTTTTT,CATLWGSNTGELFF,TRBV7-2,NA,few,TRBJ2-2
TGTGCCAGCAGTCCCCTCGACAGGGTGGCCTACAATGAGCAGTTCTTC,CASSPLDRVAYNEQFF,TRBV27,TRBD1,NA,TRBJ2-1
TGTGCCAGCAGCCAACCCGCGACTAGCGGGATCTACAATGAGCAGTTCTTC,CASSQPATSGIYNEQFF,TRBV3-1,TRBD2,NA,TRBJ2-1
TGCGCCAGCAGCTTGGATATCGGAAACACCATATATTTT,CASSLDIGNTIYF,TRBV5-1,NA,few,TRBJ1-3
TGTGCCAGCAGCCCGGGACTAGCGGCAGTACATACGCAGTATTTT,CASSPGLAAVHTQYF,TRBV28,TRBD2,NA,TRBJ2-3
TGTGCCAGCAGACAACCGGACCGTGGCTACACCTTC,CASRQPDRGYTF,TRBV28,NA,NA,TRBJ1-2
TGTGCCACGTCGGGAGGGCCAACGAGGACAGATACGCAGTATTTT,CATSGGPTRTDTQYF,TRBV15,TRBD2,NA,TRBJ2-3
TGTGCCATCAGTGTTGCGGGAGGGAGTTCAGATACGCAGTATTTT,CAISVAGGSSDTQYF,TRBV10-3,TRBD2,NA,TRBJ2-3
TGTGCCAGCAGCTGGGCCTCGGTGACCCAGTACTTC,CASSWASVTQYF,TRBV5-6,NA,NA,TRBJ2-5
TGCAGTGCTGGGCAGGGGAGCAGCTCCTACGAGCAGTACTTC,CSAGQGSSSYEQYF,TRBV20-1,NA,few,TRBJ2-7
TGTGCCAGCAGCCTATGGACAGGGGATTTTTGGAACACCATATATTTT,CASSLWTGDFWNTIYF,TRBV7-9,TRBD1,NA,TRBJ1-3
TGTGCCAGCAGTTTTAGGGGCGATAGCAATCAGCCCCAGCATTTT,CASSFRGDSNQPQHF,TRBV28,NA,few,TRBJ1-5
TGTGCCAGCAACCGTCTAGGTGTGACCGGGGAGCTGTTTTTT,CASNRLGVTGELFF,TRBV25-1,NA,NA,TRBJ2-2
TGTGCCAGCAGTCATTTCGGCGGGAACACTGAAGCTTTCTTT,CASSHFGGNTEAFF,TRBV27,NA,NA,TRBJ1-1